Presented here are 6 T cell receptor beta chains from one specimen sequenced in a study of cytotoxic CD8 clonotypes in ibrutinib-treated CLL. Repertoires were generated with immunoSEQ multiplex PCR, while TCRdb's copy carries only in-frame clones and drops some. Of some 160,000 clones listed, 70% to 85% were seen once; the top ten hold around 2%. Sequencing was performed on PBMCs, taken after 12 months of ibrutinib treatment. The receptors stem from a human donor with chronic lymphocytic leukemia.

J is TRBJ2-1 and V is TRBV5-4; 8 nucleotides line up with TRBD1. Germline trimming cut 6 bases from V and 8 bases from J; bases unmatched to any gene: 10. Germline CDR1 SGHNT, CDR2 YYREEE (reference sequence). The CDR3 is made up of 14 amino acids. The CDR3 protein is CASKLDRVSDEQFF. CDR3 bases: TGTGCCAGCAAGTTGGACAGGGTAAGCGATGAGCAGTTCTTC.

The chain combines TRBV4-1 with TRBJ2-3, with 10 bases fitting TRBD2. The V gene's germline CDR1 is MGHRA and CDR2 YSYEKL. The junction had 15 bases not matched to a gene; V was cut back by 0 bases and J by 6 bases. The CDR3 totals 19 residues. This CDR3 reads CASSQDGSGGSAGGDTQYF. CDR3 in DNA: TGCGCCAGCAGCCAAGATGGTAGCGGGGGGTCCGCCGGCGGGGATACGCAGTATTTT.

Only a few counts were recorded for this clone. The chain links TRBV5-4 to TRBJ1-4; no reliable D call. V was clipped by 2 bases and J by 6 bases, with 11 bases between them. The CDR3 is made up of 14 amino acids. Germline values: CDR1 SGHNT, CDR2 YYREEE (reference sequence). The DNA of the CDR3 is TGTGCCAGCAGCTTTAGACCTCTGGATGAAAAACTGTTTTTT. This gives the protein CASSFRPLDEKLFF.

CDR3 sequence reads: CAWTSRREGKQYF. CDR3 nucleotide sequence: TGTGCCTGGACTTCCCGCAGGGAAGGGAAGCAGTACTTC. The chain couples TRBV30 to TRBJ2-7, with D possibly TRBD1 on 5 matching bases. Germline CDR1 reads GTSNPN; CDR2 reads SVGIG (reference sequence). Trimming shortened V by 4 bases and J by 8 bases, and 18 bases separated the two germline ends. CDR3 length equals 13 residues.

The gene calls are TRBV7-9 and TRBJ2-3; tentative D call: TRBD1 (6 bases). Germline V CDR1 and CDR2: SEHNR, FQNEAQ (reference sequence). The ends were cut back, 5 bases at V and 3 bases at J, with 15 bases in the middle. This CDR3 is built from 15 residues. In DNA form, the CDR3 reads TGTGCCAGCAGCCGCACAGGGATTAGTACAGATACGCAGTATTTT. It specifies CASSRTGISTDTQYF.

A few counts support this clone. J is TRBJ2-7 and V is TRBV6-5, with 8 bases aligning to TRBD1. The CDR3 has 15 amino acids. CDR1 is MNHEY and CDR2 is SVGAGI in the germline V gene. Losses at the gene ends were 6 bases for V and 0 bases for J; bases not matched to a gene: 7. CDR3 bases: TGTGCCAGCAGCCCTGGGACAGGCCGCTCCTACGAGCAGTACTTC. Translation gives CASSPGTGRSYEQYF.